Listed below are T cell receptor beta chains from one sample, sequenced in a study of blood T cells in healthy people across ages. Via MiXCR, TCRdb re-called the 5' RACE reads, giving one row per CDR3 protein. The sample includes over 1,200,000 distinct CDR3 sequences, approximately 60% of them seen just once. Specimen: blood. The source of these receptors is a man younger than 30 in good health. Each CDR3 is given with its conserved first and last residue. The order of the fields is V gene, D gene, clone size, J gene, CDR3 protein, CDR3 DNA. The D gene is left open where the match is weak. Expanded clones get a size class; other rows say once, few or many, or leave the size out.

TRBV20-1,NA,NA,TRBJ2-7,CSARDRGATYEQYF,TGCAGTGCTAGAGACAGGGGCGCTACCTACGAGCAGTACTTC
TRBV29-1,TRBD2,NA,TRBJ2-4,CSVATSGGALEAQYF,TGCAGCGTCGCTACTAGCGGGGGGGCCTTGGAGGCCCAGTACTTC
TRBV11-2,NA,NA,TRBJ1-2,CASSYGGDILLQGDYGYTF,TGTGCCAGCAGCTATGGCGGGGACATCCTCCTTCAGGGCGACTATGGCTACACCTTC
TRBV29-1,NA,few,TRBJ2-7,CSVGLGGANDEQYF,TGCAGCGTCGGACTAGGGGGGGCCAACGACGAGCAGTACTTC
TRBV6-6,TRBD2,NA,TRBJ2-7,CASSSNSGRVYEQYF,TGTGCCAGCAGTTCCAATAGCGGGAGGGTCTACGAGCAGTACTTC
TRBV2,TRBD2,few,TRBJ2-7,CASSDKGKRTSGYEQYF,TGTGCCAGCAGTGATAAGGGGAAGAGGACTAGCGGATACGAGCAGTACTTC
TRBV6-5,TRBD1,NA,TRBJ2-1,CASSYGPGQGGQQGVGQFF,TGTGCCAGCAGTTACGGTCCGGGACAGGGGGGACAACAAGGGGTCGGGCAGTTCTTC
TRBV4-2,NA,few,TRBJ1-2,CASSAARQSYGYTF,TGTGCCAGCAGCGCGGCCCGACAGAGCTATGGCTACACCTTC
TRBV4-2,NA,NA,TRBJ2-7,CASSLTSGPAYEQYF,TGTGCCAGCAGCCTCACCTCTGGACCAGCGTACGAGCAGTACTTC
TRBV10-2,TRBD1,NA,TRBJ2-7,CASSGEGGGYEQYF,TGCGCCAGCAGTGGCGAAGGGGGCGGATACGAGCAGTACTTC
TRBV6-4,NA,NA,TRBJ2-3,CASSGGTDLFTDTQYF,TGTGCCAGCAGTGGCGGGACCGACTTGTTCACAGATACGCAGTATTTT
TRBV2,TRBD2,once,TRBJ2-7,CASSDTVAGGSEQYF,TGTGCCAGCAGCGATACCGTAGCGGGAGGGTCCGAGCAGTACTTC
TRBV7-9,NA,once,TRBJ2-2,CANATGGELFF,TGTGCCAACGCGACGGGCGGGGAGCTGTTTTTT
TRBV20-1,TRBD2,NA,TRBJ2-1,CSAPVAGGYNEQFF,TGCAGTGCTCCCGTAGCGGGAGGGTACAATGAGCAGTTCTTC
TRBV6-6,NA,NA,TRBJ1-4,CASTPGGPNEKLFF,TGTGCCAGCACACCCGGGGGGCCGAATGAAAAACTGTTTTTT
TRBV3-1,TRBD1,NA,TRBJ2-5,CASSQGDRALLETQYF,TGTGCCAGCAGCCAAGGGGACAGGGCTTTATTGGAGACCCAGTACTTC
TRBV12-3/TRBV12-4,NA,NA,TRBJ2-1,CASSFATDVSYNEQFF,TGTGCCAGCAGTTTTGCGACAGACGTCTCCTACAATGAGCAGTTCTTC
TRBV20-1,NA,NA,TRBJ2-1,CSARDSSPGRSSYNEQFF,TGCAGTGCTAGAGATTCGAGCCCTGGCAGGAGCTCCTACAATGAGCAGTTCTTC
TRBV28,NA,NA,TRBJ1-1,CASSWTASHTEAFF,TGTGCCAGCAGTTGGACCGCGTCACACACTGAAGCTTTCTTT
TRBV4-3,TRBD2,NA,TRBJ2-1,CASSQDSGTSGGLQETQFF,TGCGCCAGCAGCCAAGACTCCGGGACTAGCGGGGGCCTCCAAGAGACCCAGTTCTTC
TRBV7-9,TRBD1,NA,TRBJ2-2,CASSSTDRGRNTGELFF,TGTGCCAGCAGCTCGACAGACAGGGGGCGGAACACCGGGGAGCTGTTTTTT
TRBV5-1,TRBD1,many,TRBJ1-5,CASSSTGDREGGDQPQHF,TGCGCCAGCAGCTCAACAGGGGACCGAGAGGGGGGCGATCAGCCCCAGCATTTT
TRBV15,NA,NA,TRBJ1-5,CATSRGFNQPQHF,TGTGCCACCAGCAGGGGATTCAATCAGCCCCAGCATTTT
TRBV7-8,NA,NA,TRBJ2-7,CASSLGYRVPPTHRELSHEQYF,TGTGCCAGCAGCTTAGGGTACCGGGTCCCCCCCACACACAGGGAGTTGTCCCACGAGCAGTACTTC
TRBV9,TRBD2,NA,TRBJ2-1,CASSTGLGPYNEQFF,TGTGCCAGCAGCACGGGACTAGGACCCTACAATGAGCAGTTCTTC
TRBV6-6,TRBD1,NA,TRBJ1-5,CASSYDPQGAWDQPQHF,TGTGCCAGCAGTTACGATCCGCAGGGGGCCTGGGATCAGCCCCAGCATTTT
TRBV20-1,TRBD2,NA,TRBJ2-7,CSAQTTSGNIEQYF,TGCAGTGCTCAAACGACTAGCGGGAATATAGAGCAGTACTTC
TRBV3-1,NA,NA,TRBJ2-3,CASSQIYSQAQYF,TGTGCCAGCAGCCAGATTTACTCCCAAGCGCAGTATTTT
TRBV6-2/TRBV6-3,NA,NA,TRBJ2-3,CASSYSTYLNTDTQYF,TGTGCCAGCAGTTACTCGACCTACCTCAACACAGATACGCAGTATTTT
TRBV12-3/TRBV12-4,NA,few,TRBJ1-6,CASSLDRSPLHF,TGTGCCAGCAGTTTAGATCGCTCACCCCTCCACTTT
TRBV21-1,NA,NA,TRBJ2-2,CASTRRMCSIQGAEDTGELFF,TGTGCCAGCACCAGAAGAATGTGTTCTATCCAGGGGGCGGAGGACACCGGGGAGCTGTTTTTT
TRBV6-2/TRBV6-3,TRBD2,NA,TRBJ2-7,CASSSPGLAVYEQYF,TGTGCCAGCAGTTCCCCTGGACTAGCAGTCTACGAGCAGTACTTC
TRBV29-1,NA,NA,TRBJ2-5,CSAKPQGTETQYF,TGCAGCGCAAAACCCCAGGGGACGGAGACCCAGTACTTC
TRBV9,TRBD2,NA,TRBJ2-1,CASSVVVGVAGGISSYNEQFF,TGTGCCAGCAGCGTAGTGGTTGGAGTAGCGGGGGGGATAAGCTCCTACAATGAGCAGTTCTTC
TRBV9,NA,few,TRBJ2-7,CASSVGDSEQYF,TGTGCCAGCAGCGTAGGGGACTCCGAGCAGTACTTC
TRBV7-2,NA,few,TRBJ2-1,CASSLVLVGGGGDEQFF,TGTGCCAGCAGCTTAGTCTTAGTCGGGGGAGGAGGGGATGAGCAGTTCTTC
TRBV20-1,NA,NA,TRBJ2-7,CSASRGQWFEQYF,TGCAGTGCTAGCCGAGGTCAATGGTTCGAGCAGTACTTC
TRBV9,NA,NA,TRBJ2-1,CASSIDRNSYNEQFF,TGTGCCAGCAGTATCGACAGGAACTCCTACAATGAGCAGTTCTTC
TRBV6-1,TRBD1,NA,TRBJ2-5,CASSEATGSDEQYF,TGTGCCAGCAGTGAAGCGACAGGGAGCGATGAGCAGTACTTC
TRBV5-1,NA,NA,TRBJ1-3,CASSLGDVRTSGNTIYF,TGCGCCAGCAGCTTGGGGGACGTTCGTACTTCTGGAAACACCATATATTTT
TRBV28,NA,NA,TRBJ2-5,CASRVVATQYF,TGTGCCAGCAGAGTGGTGGCGACCCAGTACTTC
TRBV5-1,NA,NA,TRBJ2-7,CASSLGMTYDSYEQYF,TGCGCCAGCAGCCTGGGCATGACTTACGACTCCTACGAGCAGTACTTC
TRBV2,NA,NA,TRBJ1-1,CASKAREGTEAFF,TGTGCCAGCAAAGCGAGGGAGGGGACTGAAGCTTTCTTT
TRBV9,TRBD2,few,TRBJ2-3,CASSVLAGATDTQYF,TGTGCCAGCAGCGTTCTTGCGGGAGCGACAGATACGCAGTATTTT
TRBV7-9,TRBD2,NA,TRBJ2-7,CASSSIAGVNEQYF,TGTGCCAGCAGCTCAATAGCGGGAGTTAACGAGCAGTACTTC
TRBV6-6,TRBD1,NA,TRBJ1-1,CASSYPGDRISGAFF,TGTGCCAGCAGTTACCCGGGGGACAGAATAAGTGGGGCTTTCTTT
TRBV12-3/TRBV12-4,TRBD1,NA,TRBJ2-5,CAGGTTGTGGEETQYF,TGTGCCGGCGGTACGACCGGGACAGGGGGCGAGGAGACCCAGTACTTC
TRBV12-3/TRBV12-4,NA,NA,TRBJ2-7,CASSSQAYEQYF,TGTGCCAGCAGTTCACAGGCCTACGAGCAGTACTTC
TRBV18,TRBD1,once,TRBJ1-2,CASSPPIGTGSGYTF,TGTGCCAGCTCACCACCGATCGGGACAGGGAGTGGCTACACCTTC
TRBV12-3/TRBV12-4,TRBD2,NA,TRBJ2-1,CASTPGLVNSYNEQFF,TGTGCCAGCACCCCGGGACTAGTAAACTCCTACAATGAGCAGTTCTTC
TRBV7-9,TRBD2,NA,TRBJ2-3,CATSRLAGGTTDTQYF,TGTGCCACCTCCAGACTAGCGGGAGGGACCACAGATACGCAGTATTTT
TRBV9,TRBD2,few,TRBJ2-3,CASSVELGLAGDTQYF,TGTGCCAGCAGCGTCGAACTAGGACTAGCAGGTGATACGCAGTATTTT
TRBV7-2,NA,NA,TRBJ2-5,CASSLDGGLQTQYF,TGTGCCAGCAGCTTAGATGGGGGGCTACAGACCCAGTACTTC
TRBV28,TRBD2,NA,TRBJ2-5,CASTGGRETQYF,TGTGCCAGCACGGGCGGGAGAGAGACCCAGTACTTC